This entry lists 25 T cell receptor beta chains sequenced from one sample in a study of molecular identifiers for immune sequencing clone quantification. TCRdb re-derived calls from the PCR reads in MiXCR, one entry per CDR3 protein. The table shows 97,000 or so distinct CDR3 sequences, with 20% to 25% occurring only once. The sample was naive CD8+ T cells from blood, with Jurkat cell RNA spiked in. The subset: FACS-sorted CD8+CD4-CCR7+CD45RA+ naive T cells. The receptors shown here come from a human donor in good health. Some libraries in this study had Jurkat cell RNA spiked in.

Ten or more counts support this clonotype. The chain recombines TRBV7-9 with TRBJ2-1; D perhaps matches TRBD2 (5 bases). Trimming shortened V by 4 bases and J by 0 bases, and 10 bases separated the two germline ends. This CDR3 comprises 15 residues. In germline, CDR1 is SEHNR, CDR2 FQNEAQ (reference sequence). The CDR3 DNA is TGTGCCAGCAGCTCGCCGGGAAGCTCCTACAATGAGCAGTTCTTC. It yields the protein CASSSPGSSYNEQFF.

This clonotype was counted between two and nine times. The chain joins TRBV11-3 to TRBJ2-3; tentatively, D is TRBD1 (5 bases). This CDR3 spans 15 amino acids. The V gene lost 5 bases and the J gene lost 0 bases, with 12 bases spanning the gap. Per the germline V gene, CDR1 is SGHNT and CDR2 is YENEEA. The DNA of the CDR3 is TGTGCCAGCAGCGCCCGCAGGGCTAGCACAGATACGCAGTATTTT. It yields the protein CASSARRASTDTQYF. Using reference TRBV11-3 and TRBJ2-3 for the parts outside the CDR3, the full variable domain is EAGVVQSPRYKIIEKKQPVAFWCNPISGHNTLYWYLQNLGQGPELLIRYENEEAVDDSQLPKDRFSAERLKGVDSTLKIQPAELGDSAVYLCASSARRASTDTQYFGPGTRLTVL.

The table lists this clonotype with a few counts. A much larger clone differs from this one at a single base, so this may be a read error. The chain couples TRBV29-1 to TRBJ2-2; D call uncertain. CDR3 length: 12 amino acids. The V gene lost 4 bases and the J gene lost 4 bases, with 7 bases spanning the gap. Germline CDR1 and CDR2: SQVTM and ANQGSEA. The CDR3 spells CSVAHGTGELFF. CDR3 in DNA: TGCAGCGTTGCCCACGGCACCGGGGAGCTGTTTTTT.

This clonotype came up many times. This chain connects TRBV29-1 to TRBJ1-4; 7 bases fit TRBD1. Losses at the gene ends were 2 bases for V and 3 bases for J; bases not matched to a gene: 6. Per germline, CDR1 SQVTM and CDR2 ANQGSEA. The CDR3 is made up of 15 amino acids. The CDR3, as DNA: TGCAGCGTTGAAATAGCCGGGACAGCTAATGAAAAACTGTTTTTT. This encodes CSVEIAGTANEKLFF.

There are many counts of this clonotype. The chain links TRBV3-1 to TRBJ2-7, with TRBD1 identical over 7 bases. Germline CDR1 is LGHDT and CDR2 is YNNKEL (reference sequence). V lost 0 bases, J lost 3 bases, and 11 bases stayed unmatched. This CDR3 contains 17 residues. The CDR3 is CASSQDGGGQARYEQYF. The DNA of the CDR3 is TGTGCCAGCAGCCAAGATGGTGGTGGACAGGCGCGCTACGAGCAGTACTTC.

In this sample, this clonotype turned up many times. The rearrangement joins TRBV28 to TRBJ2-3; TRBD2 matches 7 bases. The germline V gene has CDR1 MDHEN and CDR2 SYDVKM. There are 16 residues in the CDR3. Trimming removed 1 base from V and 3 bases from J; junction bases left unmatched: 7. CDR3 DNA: TGTGCCAGCAGTTTATCCCTTGCGGGAGTGACAGATACGCAGTATTTT. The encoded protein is CASSLSLAGVTDTQYF.

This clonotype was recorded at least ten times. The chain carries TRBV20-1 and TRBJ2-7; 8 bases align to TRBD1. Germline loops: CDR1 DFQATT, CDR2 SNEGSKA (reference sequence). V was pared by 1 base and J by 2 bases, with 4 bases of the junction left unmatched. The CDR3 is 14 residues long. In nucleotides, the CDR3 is TGCAGTGCTAGAGTGACAGGGGTCCCCTACGAGCAGTACTTC. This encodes CSARVTGVPYEQYF.

The CDR3 sequence: CASSPSSGGAGEQYF. The CDR3 DNA reads as TGTGCCAGCAGTCCCTCTAGCGGGGGGGCGGGCGAGCAGTACTTC. This chain uses TRBV6-5 with TRBJ2-7, with 12 bases lining up with TRBD2. CDR1 and CDR2 (germline): MNHEY, SVGAGI. The CDR3 extends over 15 amino acids. J lost 6 bases, V lost 5 bases, and 8 bases had no gene match.

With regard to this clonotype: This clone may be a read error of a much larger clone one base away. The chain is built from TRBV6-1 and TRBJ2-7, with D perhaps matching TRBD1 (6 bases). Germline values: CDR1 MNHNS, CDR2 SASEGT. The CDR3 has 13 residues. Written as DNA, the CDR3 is TGTTCCAGCAGTGAAACAGGGTTCTACGAGCAGTACTTC. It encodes CSSSETGFYEQYF.

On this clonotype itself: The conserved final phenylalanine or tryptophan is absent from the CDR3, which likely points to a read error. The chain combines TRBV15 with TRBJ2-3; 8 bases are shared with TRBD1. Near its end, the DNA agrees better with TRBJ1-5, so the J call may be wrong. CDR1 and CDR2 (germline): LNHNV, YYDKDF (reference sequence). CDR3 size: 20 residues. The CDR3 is CATSRDKEGGSDRGADTQHL. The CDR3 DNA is TGTGCCACCAGCAGAGATAAGGAAGGAGGGTCAGACAGGGGTGCAGATACGCAGCATCTT.

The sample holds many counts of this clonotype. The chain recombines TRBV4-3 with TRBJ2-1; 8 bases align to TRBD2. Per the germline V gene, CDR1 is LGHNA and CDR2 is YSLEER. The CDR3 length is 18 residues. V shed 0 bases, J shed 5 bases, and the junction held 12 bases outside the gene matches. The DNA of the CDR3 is TGCGCCAGCAGCCAAGATGGCCCTCGGGGAGCGGGAGACAATGAGCAGTTCTTC. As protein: CASSQDGPRGAGDNEQFF.

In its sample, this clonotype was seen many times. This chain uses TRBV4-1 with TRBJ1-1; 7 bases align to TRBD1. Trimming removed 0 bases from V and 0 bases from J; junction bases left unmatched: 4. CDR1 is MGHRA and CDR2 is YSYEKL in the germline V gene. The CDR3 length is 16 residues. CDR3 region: CASSQDPGQVNTEAFF. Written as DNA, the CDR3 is TGCGCCAGCAGCCAAGATCCAGGACAGGTGAACACTGAAGCTTTCTTT.

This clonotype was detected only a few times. The chain's CDR3 is CSSPGTSGSYEQYF. CDR3 DNA: TGCAGTTCACCAGGGACTAGCGGTAGTTACGAGCAGTACTTC. The chain links TRBV20-1 to TRBJ2-7, with 11 bases that match TRBD2. This CDR3 region has 14 residues. With 8 bases clipped from V and 4 bases from J, the junction kept 10 bases outside the gene matches. Per the germline V gene, CDR1 is DFQATT and CDR2 is SNEGSKA (reference sequence).

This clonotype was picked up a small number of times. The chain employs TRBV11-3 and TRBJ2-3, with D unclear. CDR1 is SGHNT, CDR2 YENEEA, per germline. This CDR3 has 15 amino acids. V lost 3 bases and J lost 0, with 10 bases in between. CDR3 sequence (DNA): TGTGCCAGCAGCTTTGGTATAGCTAGCACAGATACGCAGTATTTT. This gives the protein CASSFGIASTDTQYF.

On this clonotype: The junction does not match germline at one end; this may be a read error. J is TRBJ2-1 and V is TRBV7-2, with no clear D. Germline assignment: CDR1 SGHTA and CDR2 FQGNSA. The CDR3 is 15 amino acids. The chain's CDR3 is CASSLDAFSHNEQFF. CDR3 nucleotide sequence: TGTGCCAGCAGCTTAGACGCCTTCTCCCACAATGAGCAGTTCTTC. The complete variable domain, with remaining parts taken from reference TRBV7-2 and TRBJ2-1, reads GAGVSQSPSNKVTEKGKDVELRCDPISGHTALYWYRQSLGQGLEFLIYFQGNSAPDKSGLPSDRFSAERTGGSVSTLTIQRTQQEDSAVYLCASSLDAFSHNEQFFGPGTRLTVL.

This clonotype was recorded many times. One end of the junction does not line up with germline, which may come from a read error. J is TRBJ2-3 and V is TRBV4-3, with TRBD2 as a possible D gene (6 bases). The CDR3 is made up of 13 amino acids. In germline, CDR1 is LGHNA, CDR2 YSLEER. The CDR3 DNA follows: TGCGCCAGCAGCCAAGATAAGTGGCTAGCGAGGGATTTT. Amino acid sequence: CASSQDKWLARDF.

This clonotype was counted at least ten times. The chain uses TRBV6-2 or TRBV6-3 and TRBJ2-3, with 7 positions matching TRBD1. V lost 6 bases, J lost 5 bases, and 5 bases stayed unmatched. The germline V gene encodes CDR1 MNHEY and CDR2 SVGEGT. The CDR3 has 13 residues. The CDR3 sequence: CASRPTGEDTQYF. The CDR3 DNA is TGTGCCAGCAGACCAACAGGGGAAGATACGCAGTATTTT.

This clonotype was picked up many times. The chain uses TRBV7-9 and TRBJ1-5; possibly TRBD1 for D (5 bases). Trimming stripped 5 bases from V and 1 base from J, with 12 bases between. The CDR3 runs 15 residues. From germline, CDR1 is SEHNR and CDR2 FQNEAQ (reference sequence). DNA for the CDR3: TGTGCCAGCAGCCCCACGGGGCCGAGCAATCAGCCCCAGCATTTT. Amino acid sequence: CASSPTGPSNQPQHF.

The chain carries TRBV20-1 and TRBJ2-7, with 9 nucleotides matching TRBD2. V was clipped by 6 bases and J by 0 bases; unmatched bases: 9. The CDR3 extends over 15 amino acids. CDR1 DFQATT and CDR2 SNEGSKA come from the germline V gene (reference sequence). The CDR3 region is CSAPGGGATSYEQYF. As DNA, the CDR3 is TGCAGTGCCCCCGGCGGGGGGGCTACCTCCTACGAGCAGTACTTC.

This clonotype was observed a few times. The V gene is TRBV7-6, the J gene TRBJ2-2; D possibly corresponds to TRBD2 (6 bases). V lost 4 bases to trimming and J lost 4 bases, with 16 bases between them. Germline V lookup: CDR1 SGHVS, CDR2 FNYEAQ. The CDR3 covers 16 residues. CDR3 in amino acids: CASSWISSGSTGELFF. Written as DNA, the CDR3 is TGTGCCAGCAGCTGGATCAGTTCCGGGAGCACCGGGGAGCTGTTTTTT. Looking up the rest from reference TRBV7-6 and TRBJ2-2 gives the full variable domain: GAGVSQSPRYKVTKRGQDVALRCDPISGHVSLYWYRQALGQGPEFLTYFNYEAQQDKSGLPNDRFSAERPEGSISTLTIQRTEQRDSAMYRCASSWISSGSTGELFFGEGSRLTVL.

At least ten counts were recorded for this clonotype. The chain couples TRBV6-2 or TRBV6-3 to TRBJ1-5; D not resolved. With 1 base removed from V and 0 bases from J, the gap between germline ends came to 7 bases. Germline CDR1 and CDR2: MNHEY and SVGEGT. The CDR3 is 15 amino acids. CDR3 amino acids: CASSYFEFSNQPQHF. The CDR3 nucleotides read TGTGCCAGCAGTTACTTCGAGTTTAGCAATCAGCCCCAGCATTTT.

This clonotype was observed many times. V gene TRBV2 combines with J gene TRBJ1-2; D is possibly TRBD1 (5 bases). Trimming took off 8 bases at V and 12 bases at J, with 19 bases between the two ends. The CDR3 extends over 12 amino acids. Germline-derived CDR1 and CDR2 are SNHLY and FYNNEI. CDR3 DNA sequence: TGTGCCAGCGGGGCCACAAGGCTGATAGACACCTTC. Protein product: CASGATRLIDTF. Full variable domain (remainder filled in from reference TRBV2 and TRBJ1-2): EPEVTQTPSHQVTQMGQEVILRCVPISNHLYFYWYRQILGQKVEFLVSFYNNEISEKSEIFDDQFSVERPDGSNFTLKIRSTKLEDSAMYFCASGATRLIDTFGSGTRLTVV.

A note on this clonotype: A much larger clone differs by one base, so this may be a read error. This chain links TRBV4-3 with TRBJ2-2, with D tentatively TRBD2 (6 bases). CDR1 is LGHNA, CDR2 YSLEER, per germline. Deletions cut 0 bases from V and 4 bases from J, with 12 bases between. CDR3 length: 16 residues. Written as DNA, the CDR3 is TGCGCCAGCAGCCAAGAGCGGGGCCCGAGCACCGGGGAGCTGTTTTTT. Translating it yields CASSQERGPSTGELFF.

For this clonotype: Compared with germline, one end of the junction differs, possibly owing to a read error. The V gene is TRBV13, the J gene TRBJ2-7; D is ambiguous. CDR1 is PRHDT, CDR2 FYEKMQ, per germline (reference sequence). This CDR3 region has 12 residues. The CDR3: CANSFSSADTCF. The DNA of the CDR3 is TGTGCCAACAGCTTCTCCTCCGCCGATACGTGCTTC.

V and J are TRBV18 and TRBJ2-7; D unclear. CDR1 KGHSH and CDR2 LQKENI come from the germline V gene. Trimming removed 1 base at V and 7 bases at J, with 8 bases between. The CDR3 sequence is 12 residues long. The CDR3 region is CASSPRVGEQYF. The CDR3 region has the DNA TGTGCCAGCTCACCACGGGTAGGAGAGCAGTACTTC.